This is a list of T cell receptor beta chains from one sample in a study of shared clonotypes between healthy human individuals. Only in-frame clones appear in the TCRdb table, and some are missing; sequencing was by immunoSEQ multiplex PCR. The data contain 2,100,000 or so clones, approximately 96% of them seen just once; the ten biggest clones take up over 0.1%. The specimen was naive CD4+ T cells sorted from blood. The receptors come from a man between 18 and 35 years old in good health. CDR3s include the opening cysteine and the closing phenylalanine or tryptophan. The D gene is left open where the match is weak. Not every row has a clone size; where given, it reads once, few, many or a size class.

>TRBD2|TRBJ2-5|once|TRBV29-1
CSVEPPGGWGQETQYF
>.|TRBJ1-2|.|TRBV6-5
CASRQVPQGTYGYTF
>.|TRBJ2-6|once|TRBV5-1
CASSISGLSSSGANVLTF
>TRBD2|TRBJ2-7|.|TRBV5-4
CASSLELAGDNEQYF
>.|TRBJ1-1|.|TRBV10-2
CASSDPGREAFF
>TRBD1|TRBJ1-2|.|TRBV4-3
CASSQEGQIFYGYTF
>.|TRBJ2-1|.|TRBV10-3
CATAGGVNEQFF
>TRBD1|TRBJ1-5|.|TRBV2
CASSRQGEGQPQHF
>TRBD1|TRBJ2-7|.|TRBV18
CASSPLDRSSYEQYF
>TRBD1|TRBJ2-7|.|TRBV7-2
CASSFLGTGVEQYF
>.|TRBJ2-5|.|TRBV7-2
CASSLMAARQETQYF
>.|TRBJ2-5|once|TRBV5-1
CASSLRGPQETQYF
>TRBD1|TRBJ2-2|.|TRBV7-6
CASSLELQGAGELFF
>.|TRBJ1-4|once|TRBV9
CASSVDWGRKLFF
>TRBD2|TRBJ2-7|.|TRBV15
CATSRVIGGGATGEQYF
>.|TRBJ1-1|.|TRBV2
CASSEGRWTMNTEAFF
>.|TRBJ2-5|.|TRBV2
CASSWVGGETQYF
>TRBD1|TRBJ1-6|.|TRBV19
CASSFRTGSYNSPLHF
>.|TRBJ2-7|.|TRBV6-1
CASSERVGTSYEQYF
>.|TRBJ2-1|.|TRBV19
CASSPFSGYNEQFF
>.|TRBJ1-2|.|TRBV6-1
CASSEMTGGGYGYTF
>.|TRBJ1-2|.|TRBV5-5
CASSLAVSGRANGYTF
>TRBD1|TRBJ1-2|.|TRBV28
CASRPRDRVHYGYTF
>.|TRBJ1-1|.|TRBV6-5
CATRRAANTEAFF
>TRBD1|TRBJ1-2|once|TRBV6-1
CASRTGTVGDGYTF
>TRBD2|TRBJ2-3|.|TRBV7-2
CASSFEREGGTDTQYF
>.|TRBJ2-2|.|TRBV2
CASREWGKTGELFF
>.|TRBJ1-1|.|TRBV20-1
CSARRGEAFF
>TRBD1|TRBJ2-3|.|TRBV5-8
CASSPGQGADTQYF
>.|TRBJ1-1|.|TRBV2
CASSDRSYNTEAFF
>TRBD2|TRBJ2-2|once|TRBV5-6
CASSPDLLARNTGELFF
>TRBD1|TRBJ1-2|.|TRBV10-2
CASSDTGGLGGYTF